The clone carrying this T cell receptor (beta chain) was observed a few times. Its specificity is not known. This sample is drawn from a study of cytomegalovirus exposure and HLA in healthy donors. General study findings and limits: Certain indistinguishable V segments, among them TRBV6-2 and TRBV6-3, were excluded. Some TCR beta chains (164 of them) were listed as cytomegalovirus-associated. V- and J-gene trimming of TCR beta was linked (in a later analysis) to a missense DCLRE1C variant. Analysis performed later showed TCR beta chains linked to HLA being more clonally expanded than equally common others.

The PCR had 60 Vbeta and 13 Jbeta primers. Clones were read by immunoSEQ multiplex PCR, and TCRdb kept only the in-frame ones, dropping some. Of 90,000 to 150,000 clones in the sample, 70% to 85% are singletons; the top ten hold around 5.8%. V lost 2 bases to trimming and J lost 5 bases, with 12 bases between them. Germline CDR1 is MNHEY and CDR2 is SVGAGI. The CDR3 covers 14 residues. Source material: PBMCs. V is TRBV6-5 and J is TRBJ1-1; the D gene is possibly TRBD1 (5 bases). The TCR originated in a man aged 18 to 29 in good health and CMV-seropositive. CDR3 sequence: CASSYRGRGTEAFF. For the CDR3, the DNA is TGTGCCAGCAGTTACCGCGGGAGGGGTACTGAAGCTTTCTTT.